This T cell receptor (beta chain) comes out of a study of T cell responses to AZD1222 COVID-19 vaccine. The repertoire was sequenced with immunoSEQ multiplex PCR; TCRdb's copy has only in-frame clones and lacks some. The sample has roughly 82,000 clones; roughly 81% are singletons. Germline V gene lookup returns CDR1 MNHEY and CDR2 SVGAGI. The V and J ends lost 7 bases and 4 bases, in that order; junction bases with no gene match: 12. The CDR3 sequence is 15 residues long. The chain employs TRBV6-5 and TRBJ1-2, with TRBD1 matching over 7 bases. The source was peripheral blood, collected on day 0 of AZD1222 vaccination. This TCR derives from an adult in good health. The DNA of the CDR3 is TGTGCCAGCAAAATGGGACAGTCCTCGGTCTATGGCTACACCTTC. Protein: CASKMGQSSVYGYTF.